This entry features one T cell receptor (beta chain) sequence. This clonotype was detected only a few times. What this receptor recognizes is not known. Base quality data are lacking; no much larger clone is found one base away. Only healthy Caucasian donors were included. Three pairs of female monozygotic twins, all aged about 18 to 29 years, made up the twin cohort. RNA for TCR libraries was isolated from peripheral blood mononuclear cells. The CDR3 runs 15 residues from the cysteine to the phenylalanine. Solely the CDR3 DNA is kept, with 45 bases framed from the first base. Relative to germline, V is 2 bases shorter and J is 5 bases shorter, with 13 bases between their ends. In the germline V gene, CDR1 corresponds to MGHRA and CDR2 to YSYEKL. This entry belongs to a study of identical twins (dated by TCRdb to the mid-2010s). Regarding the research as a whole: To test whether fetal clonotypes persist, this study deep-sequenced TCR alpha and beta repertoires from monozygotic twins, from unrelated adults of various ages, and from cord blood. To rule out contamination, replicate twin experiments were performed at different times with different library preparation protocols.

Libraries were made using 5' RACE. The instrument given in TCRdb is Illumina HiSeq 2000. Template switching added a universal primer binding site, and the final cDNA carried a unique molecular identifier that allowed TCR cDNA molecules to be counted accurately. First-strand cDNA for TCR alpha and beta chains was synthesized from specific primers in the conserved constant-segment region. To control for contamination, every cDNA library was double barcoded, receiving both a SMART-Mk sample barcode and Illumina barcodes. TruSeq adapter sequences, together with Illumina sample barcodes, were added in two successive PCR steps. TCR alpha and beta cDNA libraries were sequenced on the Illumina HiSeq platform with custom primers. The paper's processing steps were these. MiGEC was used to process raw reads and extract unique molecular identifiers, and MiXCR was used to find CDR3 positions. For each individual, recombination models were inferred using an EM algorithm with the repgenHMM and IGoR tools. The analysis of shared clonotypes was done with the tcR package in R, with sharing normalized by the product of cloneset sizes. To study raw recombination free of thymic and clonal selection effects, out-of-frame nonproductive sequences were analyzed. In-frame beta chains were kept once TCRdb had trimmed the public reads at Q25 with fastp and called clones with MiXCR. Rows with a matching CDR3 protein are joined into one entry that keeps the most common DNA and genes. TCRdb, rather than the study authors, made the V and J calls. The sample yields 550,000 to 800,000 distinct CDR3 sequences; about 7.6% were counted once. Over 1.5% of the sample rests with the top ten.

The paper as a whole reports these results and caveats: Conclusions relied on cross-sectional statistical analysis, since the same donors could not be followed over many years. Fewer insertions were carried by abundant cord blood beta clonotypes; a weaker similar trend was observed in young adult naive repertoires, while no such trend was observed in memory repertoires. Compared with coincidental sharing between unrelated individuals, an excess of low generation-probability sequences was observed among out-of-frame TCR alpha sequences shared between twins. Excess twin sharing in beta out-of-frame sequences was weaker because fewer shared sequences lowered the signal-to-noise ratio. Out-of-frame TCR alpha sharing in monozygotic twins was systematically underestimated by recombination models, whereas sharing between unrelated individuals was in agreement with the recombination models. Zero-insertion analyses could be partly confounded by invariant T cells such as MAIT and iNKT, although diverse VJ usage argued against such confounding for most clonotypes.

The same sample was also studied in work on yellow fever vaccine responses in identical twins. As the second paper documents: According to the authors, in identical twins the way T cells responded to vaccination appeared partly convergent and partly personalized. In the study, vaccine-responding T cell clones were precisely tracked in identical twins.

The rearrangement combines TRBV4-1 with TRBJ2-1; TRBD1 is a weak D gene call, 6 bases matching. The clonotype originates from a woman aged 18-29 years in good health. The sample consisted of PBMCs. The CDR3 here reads CASSQQQGFDNEQFF. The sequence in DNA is TGCGCCAGCAGCCAACAACAGGGCTTTGACAATGAGCAGTTCTTC.